There are many counts of the clone carrying this T cell receptor beta chain. This CDR3 is built from 13 residues. The germline V gene has CDR1 MNHNS and CDR2 SASEGT. V was clipped by 3 bases and J by 16 bases; unmatched bases: 11. This specimen comes from a study of cytomegalovirus exposure and HLA in healthy donors. Primers included in the PCR were 60 Vbeta and 13 Jbeta primers. Method: immunoSEQ multiplex PCR; TCRdb's copy keeps in-frame clones and lacks some. The table lists about 110,000 clones, around 73% of them singletons, with around 7.8% in the top ten. The receptor comes from a man aged 30 to 45 in good health and CMV-seronegative. The material sequenced was PBMCs. The rearrangement uses TRBV6-1 and TRBJ1-4, with 7 bases aligning to TRBD1. DNA for the CDR3: TGTGCCAGCAGTGACCGTAATAGGGGGCCCGGGTTTTTT. Amino acids: CASSDRNRGPGFF.